This entry lists 8 T cell receptor beta chains sequenced from one sample in a study of OX40 agonist ivuxolimab in advanced cancers. Profiled with immunoSEQ multiplex PCR; TCRdb holds only in-frame clones, not every one. The sample includes about 51,000 clones, around 73% of them seen just once. The specimen was CD4+ or CD8+ T cells sorted from blood, collected in a trial of the OX40 agonist ivuxolimab. These receptors originate from an adult with an advanced solid tumor such as melanoma, head and neck, liver or kidney cancer.

The genes are TRBV9 and TRBJ2-7; 8 nucleotides agree with TRBD2. Germline trimming cut 4 bases from V and 5 bases from J; bases unmatched to any gene: 14. CDR1 is SGDLS and CDR2 is YYNGEE in the germline V gene. The CDR3 is made up of 16 amino acids. The CDR3 region is CASSPPGSGRTNEQYF. In DNA form, the CDR3 reads TGTGCCAGCAGCCCCCCGGGGAGCGGGAGAACCAACGAGCAGTACTTC.

This clone appeared a few times. The chain links TRBV19 to TRBJ1-2; D possibly corresponds to TRBD1 (5 bases). CDR3 length: 11 residues. Germline V gives CDR1 LNHDA, CDR2 SQIVND (reference sequence). The V end was cut by 9 bases, the J end by 5 bases, with 10 bases between. CDR3 DNA sequence: TGTGCCAGCTCTACAGGTTATGGCTACACCTTC. It translates to CASSTGYGYTF.

The rearrangement joins TRBV10-3 to TRBJ2-3; no reliable D call. Looked up from germline, CDR1 is ENHRY and CDR2 is SYGVKD. The CDR3 loop spans 14 amino acids. V was pared by 3 bases and J by 0 bases, with 7 bases between. The DNA for the CDR3 is TGTGCCATCAGTGATGTCGATAGCACAGATACGCAGTATTTT. Its protein product is CAISDVDSTDTQYF.

The chain carries TRBV7-9 and TRBJ2-5; weak D call: TRBD2 (5 bases). The CDR3 is 13 amino acids. V lost 4 bases and J lost 2, with 8 bases in between. Per germline, CDR1 SEHNR and CDR2 FQNEAQ (reference sequence). CDR3 coding DNA: TGTGCCAGCAGCTCTACTAGTCAAGAGACCCAGTACTTC. Protein sequence: CASSSTSQETQYF.

This chain links TRBV5-1 with TRBJ2-5, with D perhaps being TRBD1 or TRBD2 (7 bases each). V shed 2 bases and J shed 4 bases, with 12 bases lying between them. This CDR3 is 14 amino acids long. Germline lookup yields CDR1 SGHRS and CDR2 YFSETQ. The CDR3 loop reads CASSLTGEGETQYF. The CDR3 region has the DNA TGCGCCAGCAGCTTAACAGGGGAGGGAGAGACCCAGTACTTC.

For the CDR3, the DNA is TGTGCCTGTGGGGGCCAGTCAAGGAGGCCTGGGGGCTACACCTTC. As protein: CACGGQSRRPGGYTF. This chain connects TRBV30 to TRBJ1-2, with D possibly TRBD1 on 6 matching bases. The CDR3 is made up of 15 amino acids. Trimming took off 6 bases at V and 8 bases at J, with 25 bases between the two ends. Germline V CDR1 and CDR2: GTSNPN, SVGIG (reference sequence).

This clone was recorded once. The chain carries TRBV27 and TRBJ1-5; weak D call: TRBD1 (6 bases). Germline V gene data show CDR1 as MNHEY and CDR2 as SMNVEV (reference sequence). The CDR3 contains 20 residues. V shed 2 bases and J shed 2 bases, with 25 bases lying between them. This CDR3 reads CASSLPPLPGTRIGNQPQHF. The CDR3 region has the DNA TGTGCCAGCAGTTTACCGCCCCTCCCGGGGACACGGATCGGCAATCAGCCCCAGCATTTT.

The rearrangement joins TRBV7-9 to TRBJ1-1; D may be TRBD1 (6 bases). Trimming left V 5 bases short and J 4 bases short, with 20 bases between. Germline assignment: CDR1 SEHNR and CDR2 FQNEAQ (reference sequence). The CDR3 length is 16 residues. The CDR3 loop reads CASSSQGGGEGTEAFF. CDR3 DNA: TGTGCCAGCAGCAGCCAGGGTGGGGGCGAGGGCACTGAAGCTTTCTTT.